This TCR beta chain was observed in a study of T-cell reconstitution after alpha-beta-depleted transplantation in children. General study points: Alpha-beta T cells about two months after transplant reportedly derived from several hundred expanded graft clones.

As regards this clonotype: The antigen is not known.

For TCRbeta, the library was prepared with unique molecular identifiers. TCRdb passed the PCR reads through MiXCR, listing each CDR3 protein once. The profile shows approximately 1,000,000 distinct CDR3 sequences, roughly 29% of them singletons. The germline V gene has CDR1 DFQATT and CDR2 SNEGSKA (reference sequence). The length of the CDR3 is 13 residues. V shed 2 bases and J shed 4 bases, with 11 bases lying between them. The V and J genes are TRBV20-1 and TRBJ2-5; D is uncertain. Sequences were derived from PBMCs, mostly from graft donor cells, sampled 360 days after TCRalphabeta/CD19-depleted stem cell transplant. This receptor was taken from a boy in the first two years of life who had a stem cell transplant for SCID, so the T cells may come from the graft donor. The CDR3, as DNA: TGCAGTGCTAGATGGACGACCCCAGAGACCCAGTACTTC. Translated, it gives CSARWTTPETQYF.